Given below is one TCR beta chain in context. Its target is unknown. The data originate from a study of T cell responses to AZD1222 COVID-19 vaccine. Study results and limitations: Unmutated variant regions are reportedly targeted by nearly half of spike-specific TCRs.

Sequenced by immunoSEQ multiplex PCR; TCRdb stores in-frame clones only, minus some. In the table there are 150,000 or so clones, 86% of which are singletons. The specimen comprised peripheral blood, sampled on day 0 of MenACWY control vaccination. This sequence originates from an adult in good health.

The CDR3 region has the DNA TGCGCCAGCAGCCAAGATGACTGGCCAGGGGGCGATCAGCCCCAGCATTTT. Protein sequence: CASSQDDWPGGDQPQHF. The gene calls are TRBV4-1 and TRBJ1-5; 8 positions match TRBD1. The CDR3 is 17 amino acids. CDR1 and CDR2 from the germline V gene are MGHRA and YSYEKL. Trimming cost V 0 bases and J 5 bases; bases outside gene matches: 9.